This record covers a single T cell receptor (beta chain). The entry originates in a study of T cell changes during pregnancy in multiple sclerosis. V trimming: 3 bases; J trimming: 6 bases; junction bases outside the gene matches: 4. CDR3 length equals 13 residues. The germline CDR1 and CDR2 sequences are LNHNV and YYDKDF (reference sequence). TCRdb keeps only in-frame clones here, not all; method: immunoSEQ multiplex PCR. The table has 40,000 or so clones, roughly 90% seen once. Here the sequenced sample was CD8+ T cells from peripheral blood mononuclear cells, taken in the first trimester of pregnancy. The sequence came from a female donor with multiple sclerosis, enrolled in a pregnancy study. The chain carries TRBV15 and TRBJ1-2; 7 bases map to TRBD1. In DNA form, the CDR3 reads TGTGCCACCAGCAGGACCGGGACAGATGGCTACACCTTC. It encodes CATSRTGTDGYTF.